The clone carrying this TCR beta chain was detected many times. Its specificity is not known. Sequencing libraries for TCR beta were prepared with iRepertoire HTBI primers and Arm-PCR of CDR3 regions. TCRdb reprocessed the multiplex PCR reads with MiXCR, giving one entry per CDR3 protein. This table holds over 200,000 distinct CDR3 sequences, about 17% found once. This record belongs to a study of regulatory T cells in long-lasting Graves disease. Regarding the study as a whole: Newly diagnosed disease favored TRBV20-1 and TRBJ2-1 over persistent disease.

Time point described: newly diagnosed GD, antithyroid drugs for less than 3 months. Construction of the TCR library relied on RNA isolated from PBMCs. Clinicians diagnosed Graves' disease using American Thyroid Association guidelines. CDR1 and CDR2 (germline): ENHRY, SYGVKD. The length of the CDR3 is 15 residues. Deletions cut 0 bases from V and 7 bases from J, with 12 bases between. The same data also went into a second study, on T cells in Graves' hyperthyroidism and ophthalmopathy. In that study: Carried out on the TCR CDR3, a first-round RT-PCR used the HTBI primer set.

This sequence was found in a woman aged 30 to 39 with Graves disease. The gene calls are TRBV10-3 and TRBJ1-4; no clear D gene. The sample was peripheral blood mononuclear cells (PBMCs), taken at new diagnosis, from a patient treated with antithyroid drugs. The CDR3 region is CAISESRAGGEKLFF. In nucleotides, the CDR3 is TGTGCCATCAGTGAGTCAAGGGCCGGAGGTGAAAAACTGTTTTTT.